This T cell receptor beta chain was identified during a study of early T cells in non-severe SARS-CoV-2 infection. Study overall: Bulk RNA from unsorted whole blood was sequenced; chains were unpaired.

Molecules of cDNA were individually given unique molecular identifiers that were attached to them. TCRdb fed the 5' RACE reads into MiXCR, producing one record per CDR3 protein. In the table there are around 29,000 distinct CDR3 sequences, about 8.6% of which are singletons. With 5 bases removed from V and 0 bases from J, the gap between germline ends came to 10 bases. Germline V gene lookup returns CDR1 SQVTM and CDR2 ANQGSEA. This CDR3 has 13 residues. This clonotype occurred many times. Input material: whole blood. The V gene is TRBV29-1, the J gene TRBJ1-1, with a tentative D call TRBD1 (6 bases). This receptor was taken from an adult who was a healthcare worker with PCR-confirmed SARS-CoV-2 infection or an uninfected control (not recorded which). The CDR3 nucleotides are TGCAGCGTTAGGACAGAAGTGAACACTGAAGCTTTCTTT. Amino acids: CSVRTEVNTEAFF.